These 10 T cell receptor beta chains were all obtained from the same sample, sequenced in a study of shared clonotypes between healthy human individuals. Sequencing used immunoSEQ multiplex PCR; TCRdb keeps in-frame clones, though not all of them. The sample contains about 1,900,000 clones, roughly 94% of which appear only once. As defined, naive CD8 cells were CD45RO-negative and positively selected for CCR7, with terminally differentiated effector memory CD45RA+ cells excluded. The sequencing input was naive CD8+ T cells sorted from blood. All receptors derive from a man aged 18 to 35 in good health.

The CDR3 DNA follows: TGCGCCAGCAGCCAAGATCGGACTATAGCGGGAGGATCGGGGGAGCAGTACTTC. Its translation: CASSQDRTIAGGSGEQYF. This chain uses TRBV4-3 with TRBJ2-7; 10 bases are a match to TRBD2. There are 18 residues in the CDR3. The V and J ends lost 0 bases and 7 bases, in that order; junction bases with no gene match: 15. Germline loops: CDR1 LGHNA, CDR2 YSLEER.

The chain is built from TRBV19 and TRBJ2-7; 7 bases match TRBD1. Germline V gene sequence: CDR1 LNHDA, CDR2 SQIVND (reference sequence). The CDR3 extends over 14 amino acids. Germline trimming cut 6 bases from V and 4 bases from J; bases unmatched to any gene: 9. CDR3 loop: CASSFASGGYEQYF. The CDR3 bases are TGTGCCAGTAGCTTTGCCTCAGGGGGATACGAGCAGTACTTC. Full variable domain (outside the CDR3, taken from reference TRBV19 and TRBJ2-7): DGGITQSPKYLFRKEGQNVTLSCEQNLNHDAMYWYRQDPGQGLRLIYYSQIVNDFQKGDIAEGYSVSREKKESFPLTVTSAQKNPTAFYLCASSFASGGYEQYFGPGTRLTVT.

This clone was observed once. The chain carries TRBV5-1 and TRBJ2-1; D gene ambiguous. The CDR3 runs 14 residues. V lost 7 bases and J 1 base, leaving 12 bases between the germline ends. Germline V gives CDR1 SGHRS, CDR2 YFSETQ. The CDR3 nucleotides are TGCGCCAGCCGGTTAACTGGATCCTACAATGAGCAGTTCTTC. Its translation: CASRLTGSYNEQFF.

In its sample, this clone was seen a few times. This chain links TRBV4-1 with TRBJ1-2, with TRBD1 matching over 8 bases. Germline CDR1 MGHRA, CDR2 YSYEKL. The CDR3 consists of 15 residues. V was clipped by 4 bases and J by 4 bases; unmatched bases: 8. DNA for the CDR3: TGCGCCAGCAGCCGAGGACAGGGCGATGCCTATGGCTACACCTTC. This sequence encodes CASSRGQGDAYGYTF.

The chain links TRBV7-8 to TRBJ2-7; 11 bases are a match to TRBD2. This CDR3 comprises 16 residues. Germline loops: CDR1 SGHVS, CDR2 FQNEAQ. The trim removed 5 bases at V and 4 bases at J, leaving 10 bases unmatched. The CDR3 region is CASSRELAGVVYEQYF. The CDR3 region has the DNA TGTGCCAGCAGCCGAGAACTAGCGGGGGTGGTGTACGAGCAGTACTTC.

The chain joins TRBV27 to TRBJ2-1, with 11 nucleotides matching TRBD2. Germline trimming cut 4 bases from V and 11 bases from J; bases unmatched to any gene: 4. This CDR3 region has 13 residues. Per germline, CDR1 MNHEY and CDR2 SMNVEV (reference sequence). The CDR3 DNA reads TGTGCCAGCAGTTCGGTAGCGGGGGGGCAGCAGTTCTTC. Amino acids: CASSSVAGGQQFF.

The chain combines TRBV28 with TRBJ1-5, with 8 bases lining up with TRBD1. J was trimmed by 6 bases and V by 11 bases; bases with no gene match: 9. Germline V lookup: CDR1 MDHEN, CDR2 SYDVKM. The CDR3 has 13 amino acids. CDR3 residues: CAGVRGLGQPQHF. CDR3 DNA sequence: TGTGCCGGGGTCAGGGGGCTGGGTCAGCCCCAGCATTTT.

The genes are TRBV15 and TRBJ2-7, with D unclear. The CDR3 is made up of 12 amino acids. V lost 5 bases and J 5 bases, leaving 10 bases between the germline ends. Germline loops: CDR1 LNHNV, CDR2 YYDKDF (reference sequence). CDR3 protein: CATSPSPNEQYF. CDR3 coding DNA: TGTGCCACCAGCCCCTCCCCCAACGAGCAGTACTTC.

The V call is TRBV29-1, the J call TRBJ1-2; D ambiguous. V was pared by 3 bases and J by 6 bases, with 8 bases between. Germline V lookup: CDR1 SQVTM, CDR2 ANQGSEA. This CDR3 contains 11 residues. The CDR3 loop reads CSVDIMDGYTF. CDR3 DNA: TGCAGCGTTGATATAATGGATGGCTACACCTTC.

The V and J genes are TRBV7-9 and TRBJ1-5, with D hard to call. The germline gives CDR1 SEHNR, CDR2 FQNEAQ (reference sequence). The CDR3 totals 12 residues. Trimming shortened V by 3 bases and J by 5 bases, and 5 bases separated the two germline ends. For the CDR3, the DNA is TGTGCCAGCAGCTTCTTCGATCAGCCCCAGCATTTT. It is translated as CASSFFDQPQHF. The entire variable domain, with the rest obtained from reference TRBV7-9 and TRBJ1-5, is as follows: DTGVSQNPRHKITKRGQNVTFRCDPISEHNRLYWYRQTLGQGPEFLTYFQNEAQLEKSRLLSDRFSAERPKGSFSTLEIQRTEQGDSAMYLCASSFFDQPQHFGDGTRLSIL.